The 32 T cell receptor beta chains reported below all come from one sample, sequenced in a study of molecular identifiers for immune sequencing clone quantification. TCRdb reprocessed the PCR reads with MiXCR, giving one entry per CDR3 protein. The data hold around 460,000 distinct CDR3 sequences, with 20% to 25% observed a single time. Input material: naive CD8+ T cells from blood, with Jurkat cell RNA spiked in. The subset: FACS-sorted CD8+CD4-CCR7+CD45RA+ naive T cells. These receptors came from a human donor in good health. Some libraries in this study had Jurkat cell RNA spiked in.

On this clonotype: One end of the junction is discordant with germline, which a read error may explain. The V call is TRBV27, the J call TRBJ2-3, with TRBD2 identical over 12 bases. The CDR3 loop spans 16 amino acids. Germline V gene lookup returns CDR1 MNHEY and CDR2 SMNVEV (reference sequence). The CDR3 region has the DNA TGTGCCAGCAGTACGACTAGCGGGGGATTCACAGATACGCGGTATTTT. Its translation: CASSTTSGGFTDTRYF.

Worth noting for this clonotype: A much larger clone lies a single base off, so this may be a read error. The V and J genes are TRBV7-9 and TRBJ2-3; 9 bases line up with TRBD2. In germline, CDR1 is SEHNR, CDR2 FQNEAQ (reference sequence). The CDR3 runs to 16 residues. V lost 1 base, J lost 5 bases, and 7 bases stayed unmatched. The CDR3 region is CASSLGASGARDTQYF. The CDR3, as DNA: TGTGCCAGCAGCTTAGGGGCTAGCGGGGCCAGAGATACGCAGTATTTT.

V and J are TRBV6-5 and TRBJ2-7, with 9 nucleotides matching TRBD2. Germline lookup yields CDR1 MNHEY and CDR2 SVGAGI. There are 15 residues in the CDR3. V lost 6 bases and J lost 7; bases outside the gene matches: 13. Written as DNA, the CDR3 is TGTGCCAGCAGCTACGGGCTTGTAGCGGGAGAGGAGCAGTACTTC. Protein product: CASSYGLVAGEEQYF.

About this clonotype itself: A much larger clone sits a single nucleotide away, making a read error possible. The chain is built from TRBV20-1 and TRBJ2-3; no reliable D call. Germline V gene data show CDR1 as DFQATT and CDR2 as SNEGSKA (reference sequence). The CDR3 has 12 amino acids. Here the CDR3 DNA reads TGCGGTGCTAGATGGTTCACAGATACGCAGTATTTT. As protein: CGARWFTDTQYF.

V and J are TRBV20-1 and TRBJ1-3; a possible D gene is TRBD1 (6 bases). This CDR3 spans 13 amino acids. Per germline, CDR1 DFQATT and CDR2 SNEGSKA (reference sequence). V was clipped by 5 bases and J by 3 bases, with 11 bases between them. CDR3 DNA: TGCAGTGCTCGAGGACAGATTGGAAACACCATATATTTT. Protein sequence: CSARGQIGNTIYF.

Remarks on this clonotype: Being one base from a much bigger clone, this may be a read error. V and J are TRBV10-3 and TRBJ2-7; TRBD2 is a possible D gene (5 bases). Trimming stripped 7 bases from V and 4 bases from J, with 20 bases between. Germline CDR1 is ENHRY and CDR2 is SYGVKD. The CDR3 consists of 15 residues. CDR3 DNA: TGTGCCATCACCCCTATGGATCTAGCCCAGTACGAGCAGTACTTC. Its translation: CAITPMDLAQYEQYF.

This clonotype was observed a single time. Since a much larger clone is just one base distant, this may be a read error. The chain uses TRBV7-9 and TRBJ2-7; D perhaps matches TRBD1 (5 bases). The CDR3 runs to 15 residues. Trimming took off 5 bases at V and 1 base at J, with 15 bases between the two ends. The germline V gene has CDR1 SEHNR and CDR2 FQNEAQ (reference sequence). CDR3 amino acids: CASSPGRLESYEQYF. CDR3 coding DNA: TGTGCCAGCAGCCCAGGGCGTTTGGAGTCCTACGAGCAGTACTTC.

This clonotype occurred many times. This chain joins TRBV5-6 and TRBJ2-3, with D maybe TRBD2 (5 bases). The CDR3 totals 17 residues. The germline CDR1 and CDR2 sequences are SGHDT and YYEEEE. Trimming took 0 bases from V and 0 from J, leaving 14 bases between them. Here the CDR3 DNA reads TGTGCCAGCAGCTTGGACCTCCCCAGCGGCAGCACAGATACGCAGTATTTT. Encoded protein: CASSLDLPSGSTDTQYF.

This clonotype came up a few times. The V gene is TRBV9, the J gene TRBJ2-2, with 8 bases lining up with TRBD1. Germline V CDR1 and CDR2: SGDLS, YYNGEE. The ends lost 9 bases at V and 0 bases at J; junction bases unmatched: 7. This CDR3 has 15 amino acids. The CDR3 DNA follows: TGTGCCATCGGACAGGGACGTGCGAACACCGGGGAGCTGTTTTTT. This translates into CAIGQGRANTGELFF. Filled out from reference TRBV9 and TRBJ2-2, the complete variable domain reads DSGVTQTPKHLITATGQRVTLRCSPRSGDLSVYWYQQSLDQGLQFLIQYYNGEERAKGNILERFSAQQFPDLHSELNLSSLELGDSALYFCAIGQGRANTGELFFGEGSRLTVL.

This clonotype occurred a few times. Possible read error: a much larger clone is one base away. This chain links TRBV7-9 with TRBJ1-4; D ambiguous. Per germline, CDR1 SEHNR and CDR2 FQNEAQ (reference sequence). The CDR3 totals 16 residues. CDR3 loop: CASSLGRHSTNDKLFF. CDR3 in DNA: TGTGCCAGCAGCTTAGGCCGACACTCAACTAATGATAAACTGTTTTTT. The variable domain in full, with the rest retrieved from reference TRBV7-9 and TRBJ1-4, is DTGVSQNPRHKITKRGQNVTFRCDPISEHNRLYWYRQTLGQGPEFLTYFQNEAQLEKSRLLSDRFSAERPKGSFSTLEIQRTEQGDSAMYLCASSLGRHSTNDKLFFGSGTQLSVL.

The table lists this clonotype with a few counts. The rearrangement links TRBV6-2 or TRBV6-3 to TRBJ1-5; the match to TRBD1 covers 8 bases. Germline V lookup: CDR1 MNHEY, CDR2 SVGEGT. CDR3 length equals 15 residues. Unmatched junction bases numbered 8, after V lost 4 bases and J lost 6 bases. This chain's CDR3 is CASSSRQGRAQPQHF. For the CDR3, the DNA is TGTGCCAGCAGTTCCAGACAGGGGAGAGCTCAGCCCCAGCATTTT.

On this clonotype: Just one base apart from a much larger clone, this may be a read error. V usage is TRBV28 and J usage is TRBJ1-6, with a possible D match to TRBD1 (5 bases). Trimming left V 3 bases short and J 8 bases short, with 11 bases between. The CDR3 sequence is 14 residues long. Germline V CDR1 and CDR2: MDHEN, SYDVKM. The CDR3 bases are TGTGCCAGCAGTTTTGTCGGGGGTTATTCACCCCTCCACTTT. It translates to CASSFVGGYSPLHF.

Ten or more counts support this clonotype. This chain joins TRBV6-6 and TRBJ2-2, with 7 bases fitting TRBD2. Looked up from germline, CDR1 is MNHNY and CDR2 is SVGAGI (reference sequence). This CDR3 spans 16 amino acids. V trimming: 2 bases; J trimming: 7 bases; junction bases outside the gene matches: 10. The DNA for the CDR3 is TGTGCCAGCAGTTACGATTTAGCGGGTCCCCGCGGGGAGCTGTTTTTT. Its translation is CASSYDLAGPRGELFF.

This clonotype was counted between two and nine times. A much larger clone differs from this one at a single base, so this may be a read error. The CDR3 DNA sequence: TGTGCCTGGAGTGTACGATCGGCAGGAAGGTACTTC. Translating it yields CAWSVRSAGRYF. The chain carries TRBV30 and TRBJ2-5; no firm D call. Trimming cost V 0 bases and J 13 bases, with 15 bases left between them. The length of the CDR3 is 12 residues. Germline V lookup: CDR1 GTSNPN, CDR2 SVGIG (reference sequence).

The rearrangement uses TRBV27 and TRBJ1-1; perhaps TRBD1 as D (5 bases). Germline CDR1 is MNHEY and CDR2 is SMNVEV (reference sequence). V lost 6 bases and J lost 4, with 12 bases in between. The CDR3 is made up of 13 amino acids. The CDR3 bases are TGTGCCAGCAGGGGGCTCGGGCCCACTGAAGCTTTCTTT. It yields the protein CASRGLGPTEAFF.

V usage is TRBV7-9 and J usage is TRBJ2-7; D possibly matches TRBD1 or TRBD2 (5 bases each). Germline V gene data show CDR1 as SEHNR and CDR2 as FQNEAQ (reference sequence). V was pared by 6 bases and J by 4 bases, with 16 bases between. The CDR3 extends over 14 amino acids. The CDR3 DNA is TGTGCCAGCAGTCCCCTCCCGAGGGGTTACGAGCAGTACTTC. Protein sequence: CASSPLPRGYEQYF.

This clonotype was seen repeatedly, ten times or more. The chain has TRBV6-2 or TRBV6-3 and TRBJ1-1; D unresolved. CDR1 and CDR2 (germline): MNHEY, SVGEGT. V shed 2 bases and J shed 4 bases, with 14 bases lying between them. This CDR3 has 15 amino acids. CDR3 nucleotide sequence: TGTGCCAGCAGTTACCACCCAACGGGCTCCACTGAAGCTTTCTTT. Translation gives CASSYHPTGSTEAFF.

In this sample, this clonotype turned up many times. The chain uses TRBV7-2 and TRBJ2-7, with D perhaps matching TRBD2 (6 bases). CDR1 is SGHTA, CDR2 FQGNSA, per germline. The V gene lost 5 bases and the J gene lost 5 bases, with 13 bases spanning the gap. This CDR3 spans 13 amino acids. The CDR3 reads CASSAEGMHEQYF. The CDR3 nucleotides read TGTGCCAGCAGCGCGGAGGGCATGCACGAGCAGTACTTC. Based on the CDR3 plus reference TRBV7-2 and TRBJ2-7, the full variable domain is GAGVSQSPSNKVTEKGKDVELRCDPISGHTALYWYRQSLGQGLEFLIYFQGNSAPDKSGLPSDRFSAERTGGSVSTLTIQRTQQEDSAVYLCASSAEGMHEQYFGPGTRLTVT.

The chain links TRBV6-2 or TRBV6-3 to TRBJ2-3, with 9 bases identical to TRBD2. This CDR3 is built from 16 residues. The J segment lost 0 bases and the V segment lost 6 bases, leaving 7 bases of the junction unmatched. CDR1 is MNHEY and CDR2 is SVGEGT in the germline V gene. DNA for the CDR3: TGTGCCAGCAGCGATCCTAGCGGGACTAGCACAGATACGCAGTATTTT. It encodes CASSDPSGTSTDTQYF.

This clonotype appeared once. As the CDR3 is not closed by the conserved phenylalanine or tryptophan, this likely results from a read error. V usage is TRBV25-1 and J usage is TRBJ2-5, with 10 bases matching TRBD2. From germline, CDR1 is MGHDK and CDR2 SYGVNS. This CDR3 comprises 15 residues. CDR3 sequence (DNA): TGTGCCAGCGGTGACTGGGCTAGCGGGGGAGAGACCCAGTACCTC. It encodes CASGDWASGGETQYL.

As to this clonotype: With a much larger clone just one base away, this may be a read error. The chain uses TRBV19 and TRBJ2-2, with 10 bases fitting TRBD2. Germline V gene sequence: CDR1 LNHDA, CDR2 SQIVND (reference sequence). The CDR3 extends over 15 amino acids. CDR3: CASSWTSGNTGELLF. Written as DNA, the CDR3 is TGTGCCAGTTCCTGGACTAGCGGAAACACCGGGGAGCTGCTTTTT.

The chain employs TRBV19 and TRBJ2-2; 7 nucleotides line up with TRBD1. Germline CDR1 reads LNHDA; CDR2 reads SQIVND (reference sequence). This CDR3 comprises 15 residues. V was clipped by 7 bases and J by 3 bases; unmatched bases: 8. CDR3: CASNLGTAYTGELFF. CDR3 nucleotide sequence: TGTGCCAGTAATTTGGGGACAGCCTACACCGGGGAGCTGTTTTTT.

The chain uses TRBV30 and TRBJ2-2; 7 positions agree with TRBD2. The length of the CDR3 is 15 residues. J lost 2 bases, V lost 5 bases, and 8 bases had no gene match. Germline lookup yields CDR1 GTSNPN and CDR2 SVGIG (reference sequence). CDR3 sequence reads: CAWGQGLGNTGELFF. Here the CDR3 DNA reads TGTGCCTGGGGCCAAGGACTAGGAAACACCGGGGAGCTGTTTTTT. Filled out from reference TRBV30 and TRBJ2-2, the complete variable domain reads SQTIHQWPATLVQPVGSPLSLECTVEGTSNPNLYWYRQAAGRGLQLLFYSVGIGQISSEVPQNLSASRPQDRQFILSSKKLLLSDSGFYLCAWGQGLGNTGELFFGEGSRLTVL.

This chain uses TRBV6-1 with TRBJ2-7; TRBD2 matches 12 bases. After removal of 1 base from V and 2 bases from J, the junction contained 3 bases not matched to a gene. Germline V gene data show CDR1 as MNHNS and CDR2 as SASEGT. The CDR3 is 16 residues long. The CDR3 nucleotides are TGTGCCAGCAGTGAAGTGACTAGCGGGAGTCCCTACGAGCAGTACTTC. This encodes CASSEVTSGSPYEQYF.

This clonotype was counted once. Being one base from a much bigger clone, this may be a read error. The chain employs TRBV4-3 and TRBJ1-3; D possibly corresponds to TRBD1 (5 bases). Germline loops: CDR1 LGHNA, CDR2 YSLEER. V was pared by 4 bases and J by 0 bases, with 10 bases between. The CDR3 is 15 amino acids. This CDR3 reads CASSRDESSGNTIYF. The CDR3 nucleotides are TGCGCCAGCAGCCGGGACGAGAGCTCTGGAAACACCATATATTTT.

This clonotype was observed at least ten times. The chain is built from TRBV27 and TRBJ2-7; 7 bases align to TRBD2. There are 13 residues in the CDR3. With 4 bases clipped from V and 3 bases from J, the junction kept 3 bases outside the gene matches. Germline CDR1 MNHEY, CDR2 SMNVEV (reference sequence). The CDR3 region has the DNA TGTGCCAGCAGTTGGACTAGAAGCTACGAGCAGTACTTC. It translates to CASSWTRSYEQYF.

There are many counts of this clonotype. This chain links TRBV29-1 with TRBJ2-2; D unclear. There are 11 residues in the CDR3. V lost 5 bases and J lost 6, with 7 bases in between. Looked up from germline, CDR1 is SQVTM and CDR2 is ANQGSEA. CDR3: CSVRSAGELFF. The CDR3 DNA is TGCAGCGTTAGGAGCGCCGGGGAGCTGTTTTTT.

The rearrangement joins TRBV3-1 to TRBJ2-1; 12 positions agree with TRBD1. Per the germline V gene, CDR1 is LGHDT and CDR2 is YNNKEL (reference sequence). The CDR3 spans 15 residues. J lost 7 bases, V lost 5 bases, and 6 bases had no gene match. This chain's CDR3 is CASSSGTGGLNEQFF. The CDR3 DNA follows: TGTGCCAGCAGCTCCGGGACAGGGGGCTTAAATGAGCAGTTCTTC.

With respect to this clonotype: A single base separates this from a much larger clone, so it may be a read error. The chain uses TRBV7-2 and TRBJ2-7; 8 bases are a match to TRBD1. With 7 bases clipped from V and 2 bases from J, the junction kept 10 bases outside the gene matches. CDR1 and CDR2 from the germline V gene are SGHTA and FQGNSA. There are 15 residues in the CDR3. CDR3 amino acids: CASISVGTGPYEQYF. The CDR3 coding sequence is TGTGCCAGCATCTCCGTCGGGACAGGTCCCTACGAGCAGTACTTC.

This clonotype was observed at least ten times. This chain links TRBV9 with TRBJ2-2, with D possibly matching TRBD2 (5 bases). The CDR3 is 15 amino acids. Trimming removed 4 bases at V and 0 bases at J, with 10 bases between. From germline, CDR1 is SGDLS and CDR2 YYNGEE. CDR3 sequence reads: CASSFRTANTGELFF. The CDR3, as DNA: TGTGCCAGCAGCTTTAGGACTGCGAACACCGGGGAGCTGTTTTTT.

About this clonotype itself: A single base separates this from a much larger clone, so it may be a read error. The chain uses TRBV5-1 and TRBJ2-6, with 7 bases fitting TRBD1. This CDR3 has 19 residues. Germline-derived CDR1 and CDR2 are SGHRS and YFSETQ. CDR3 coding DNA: TGCGCCAGCAGCTTGGCCCGACAGGGAAGGTTCGTCGGGGCCAACATCCTGACTTTC. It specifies CASSLARQGRFVGANILTF.

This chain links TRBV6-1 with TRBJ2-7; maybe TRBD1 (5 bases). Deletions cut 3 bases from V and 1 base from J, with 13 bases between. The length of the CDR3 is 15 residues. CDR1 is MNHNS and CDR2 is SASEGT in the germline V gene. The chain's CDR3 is CASSDGAGASYEQYF. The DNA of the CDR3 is TGTGCCAGCAGTGATGGGGCAGGCGCATCCTACGAGCAGTACTTC.